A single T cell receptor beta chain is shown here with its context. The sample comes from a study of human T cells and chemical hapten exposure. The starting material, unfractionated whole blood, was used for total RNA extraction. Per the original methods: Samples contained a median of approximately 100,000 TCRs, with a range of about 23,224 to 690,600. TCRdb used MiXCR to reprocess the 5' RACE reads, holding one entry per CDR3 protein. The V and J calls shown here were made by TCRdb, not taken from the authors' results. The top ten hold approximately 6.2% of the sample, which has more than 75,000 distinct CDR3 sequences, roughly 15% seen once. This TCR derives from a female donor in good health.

CDR3 DNA: TGCAGTGCCATCTATCCCGGGATTCGGGTTAGGGATGGCTACACCTTC. It translates to CSAIYPGIRVRDGYTF. This sequence joins TRBV20-1 and TRBJ1-2; D not resolved. The CDR3 runs 16 residues. Germline V gene sequence: CDR1 DFQATT, CDR2 SNEGSKA (reference sequence). With 6 bases removed from V and 6 bases from J, the gap between germline ends came to 26 bases.